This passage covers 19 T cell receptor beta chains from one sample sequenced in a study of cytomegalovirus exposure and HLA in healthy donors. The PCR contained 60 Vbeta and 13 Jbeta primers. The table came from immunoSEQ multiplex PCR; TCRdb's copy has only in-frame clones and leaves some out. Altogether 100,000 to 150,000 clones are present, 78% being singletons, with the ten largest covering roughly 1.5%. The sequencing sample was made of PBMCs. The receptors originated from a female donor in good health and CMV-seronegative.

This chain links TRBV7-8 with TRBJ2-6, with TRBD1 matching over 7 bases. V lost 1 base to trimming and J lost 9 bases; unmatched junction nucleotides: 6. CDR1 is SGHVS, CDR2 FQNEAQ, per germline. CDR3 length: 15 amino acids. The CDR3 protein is CASSLVTGAYNVLTF. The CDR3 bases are TGTGCCAGCAGCTTAGTAACAGGGGCCTACAACGTCCTGACTTTC.

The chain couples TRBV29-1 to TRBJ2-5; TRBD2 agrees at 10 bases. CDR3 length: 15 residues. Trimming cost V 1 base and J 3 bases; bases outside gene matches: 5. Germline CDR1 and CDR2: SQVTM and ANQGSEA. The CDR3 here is CSVEVGLAPEETQYF. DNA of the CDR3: TGCAGCGTTGAAGTGGGACTAGCGCCGGAAGAGACCCAGTACTTC.

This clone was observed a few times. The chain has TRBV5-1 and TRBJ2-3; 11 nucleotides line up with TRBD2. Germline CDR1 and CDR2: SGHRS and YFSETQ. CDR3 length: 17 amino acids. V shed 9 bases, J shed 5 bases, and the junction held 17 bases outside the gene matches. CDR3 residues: CATRLLPGLAAGDTQYF. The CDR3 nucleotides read TGCGCCACCAGACTCTTGCCGGGACTAGCGGCGGGAGATACGCAGTATTTT.

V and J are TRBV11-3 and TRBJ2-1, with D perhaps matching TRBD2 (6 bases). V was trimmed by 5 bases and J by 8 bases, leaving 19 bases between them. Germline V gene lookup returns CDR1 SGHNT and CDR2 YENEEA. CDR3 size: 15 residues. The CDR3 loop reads CASSKEGYGVHEQFF. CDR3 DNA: TGTGCCAGCAGCAAGGAGGGGTATGGGGTGCATGAGCAGTTCTTC.

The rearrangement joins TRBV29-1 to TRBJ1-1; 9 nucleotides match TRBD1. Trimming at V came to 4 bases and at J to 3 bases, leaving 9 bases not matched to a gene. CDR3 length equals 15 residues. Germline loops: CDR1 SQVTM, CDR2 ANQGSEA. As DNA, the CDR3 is TGCAGCGTTGGGTCTATCAGGACAGGGGACACTGAAGCTTTCTTT. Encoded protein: CSVGSIRTGDTEAFF. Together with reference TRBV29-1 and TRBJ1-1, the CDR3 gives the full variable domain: SAVISQKPSRDICQRGTSLTIQCQVDSQVTMMFWYRQQPGQSLTLIATANQGSEATYESGFVIDKFPISRPNLTFSTLTVSNMSPEDSSIYLCSVGSIRTGDTEAFFGQGTRLTVV.

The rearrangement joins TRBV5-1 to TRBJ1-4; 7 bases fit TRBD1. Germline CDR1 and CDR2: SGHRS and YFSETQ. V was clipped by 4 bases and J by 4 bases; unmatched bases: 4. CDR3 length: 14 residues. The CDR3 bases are TGCGCCAGCAGCCCGGGACAGTTTAATGAAAAACTGTTTTTT. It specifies CASSPGQFNEKLFF.

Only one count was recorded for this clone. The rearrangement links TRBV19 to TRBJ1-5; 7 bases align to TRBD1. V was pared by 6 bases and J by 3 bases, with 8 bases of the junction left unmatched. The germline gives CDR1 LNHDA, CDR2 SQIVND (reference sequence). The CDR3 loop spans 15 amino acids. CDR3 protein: CASSLRQGTNQPQHF. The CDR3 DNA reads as TGTGCCAGTAGCCTTCGACAGGGAACCAATCAGCCCCAGCATTTT. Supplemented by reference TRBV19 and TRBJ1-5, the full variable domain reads DGGITQSPKYLFRKEGQNVTLSCEQNLNHDAMYWYRQDPGQGLRLIYYSQIVNDFQKGDIAEGYSVSREKKESFPLTVTSAQKNPTAFYLCASSLRQGTNQPQHFGDGTRLSIL.

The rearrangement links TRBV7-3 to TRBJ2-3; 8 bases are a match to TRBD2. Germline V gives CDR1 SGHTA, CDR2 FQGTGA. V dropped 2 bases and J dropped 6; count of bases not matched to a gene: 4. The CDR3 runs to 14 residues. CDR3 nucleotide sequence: TGTGCCAGCAGCTTACTAGCGGGTACGGATACGCAGTATTTT. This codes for CASSLLAGTDTQYF.

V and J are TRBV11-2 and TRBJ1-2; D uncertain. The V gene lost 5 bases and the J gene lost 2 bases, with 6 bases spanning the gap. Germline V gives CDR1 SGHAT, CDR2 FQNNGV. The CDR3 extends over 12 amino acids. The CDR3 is CASSPVNYGYTF. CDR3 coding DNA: TGTGCCAGCAGCCCCGTGAACTATGGCTACACCTTC.

DNA for the CDR3: TGCGCCAGCAGCCAAGGACAGGGGGGAGGGAATGAGCAGTTCTTC. This gives the protein CASSQGQGGGNEQFF. The chain has TRBV4-1 and TRBJ2-1, with 9 bases matching TRBD1. The germline gives CDR1 MGHRA, CDR2 YSYEKL. The CDR3 has 15 residues. The trim removed 1 base at V and 7 bases at J, leaving 5 bases unmatched.

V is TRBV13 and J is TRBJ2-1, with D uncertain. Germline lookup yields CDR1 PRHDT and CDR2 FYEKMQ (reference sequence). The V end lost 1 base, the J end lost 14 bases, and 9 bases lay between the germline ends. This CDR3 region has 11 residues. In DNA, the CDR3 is TGTGCCAGCAGCTTAGCGGGTCCCAAGTTCTTC. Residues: CASSLAGPKFF.

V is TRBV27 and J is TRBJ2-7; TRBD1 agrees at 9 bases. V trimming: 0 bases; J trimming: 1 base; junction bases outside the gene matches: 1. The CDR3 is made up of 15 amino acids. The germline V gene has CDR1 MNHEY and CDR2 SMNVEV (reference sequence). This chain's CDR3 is CASSLSGQGSYEQYF. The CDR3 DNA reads TGTGCCAGCAGTTTATCGGGACAGGGTTCCTACGAGCAGTACTTC.

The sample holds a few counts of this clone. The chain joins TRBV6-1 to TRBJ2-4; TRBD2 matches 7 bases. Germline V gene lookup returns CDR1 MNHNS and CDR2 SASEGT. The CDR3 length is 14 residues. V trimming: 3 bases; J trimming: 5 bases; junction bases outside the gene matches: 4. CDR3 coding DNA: TGTGCCAGCAGTGAGCTAGCGGCCCAAAACATTCAGTACTTC. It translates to CASSELAAQNIQYF.

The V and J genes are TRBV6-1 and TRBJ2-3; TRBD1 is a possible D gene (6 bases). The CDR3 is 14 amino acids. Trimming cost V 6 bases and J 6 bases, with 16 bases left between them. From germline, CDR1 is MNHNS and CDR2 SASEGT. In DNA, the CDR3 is TGTGCCAGCAGGGACAGATATCCCCGGGATACGCAGTATTTT. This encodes CASRDRYPRDTQYF.

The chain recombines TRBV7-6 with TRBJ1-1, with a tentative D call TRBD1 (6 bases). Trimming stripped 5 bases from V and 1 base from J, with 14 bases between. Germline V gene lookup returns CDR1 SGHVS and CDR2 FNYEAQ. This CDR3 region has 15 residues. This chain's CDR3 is CASSLGGVRNTEAFF. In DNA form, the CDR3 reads TGTGCCAGCAGCCTAGGGGGGGTACGGAACACTGAAGCTTTCTTT.

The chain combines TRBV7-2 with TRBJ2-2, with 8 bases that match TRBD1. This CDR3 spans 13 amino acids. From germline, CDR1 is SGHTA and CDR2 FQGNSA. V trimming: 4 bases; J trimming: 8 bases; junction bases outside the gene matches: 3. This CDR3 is CASSWGQEGELFF. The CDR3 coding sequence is TGTGCCAGCAGCTGGGGACAGGAGGGGGAGCTGTTTTTT.

The chain's CDR3 is CSVASGLAGGEQFF. For the CDR3, the DNA is TGCAGCGTTGCATCTGGGCTAGCGGGAGGAGAGCAGTTCTTC. The rearrangement uses TRBV29-1 and TRBJ2-1; 11 nucleotides line up with TRBD2. CDR1 and CDR2 from the germline V gene are SQVTM and ANQGSEA. This CDR3 spans 14 amino acids. V shed 4 bases and J 10 bases; nucleotides not matched to a gene: 9.

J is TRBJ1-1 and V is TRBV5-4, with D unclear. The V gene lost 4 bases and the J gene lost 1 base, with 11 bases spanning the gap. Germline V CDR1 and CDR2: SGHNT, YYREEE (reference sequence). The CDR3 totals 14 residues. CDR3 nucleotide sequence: TGTGCCAGCAGCGAGGGCCTTTGGAACACTGAAGCTTTCTTT. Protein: CASSEGLWNTEAFF.

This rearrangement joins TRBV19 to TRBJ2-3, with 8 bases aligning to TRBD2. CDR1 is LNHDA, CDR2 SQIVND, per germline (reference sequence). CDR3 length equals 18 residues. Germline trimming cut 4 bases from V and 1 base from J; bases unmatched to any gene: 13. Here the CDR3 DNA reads TGTGCCAGTAGTACGAATTTGGGAAGCGGGAGTCGCACAGATACGCAGTATTTT. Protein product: CASSTNLGSGSRTDTQYF.